This T cell receptor (beta chain) comes out of a study of radiotherapy plus CTLA-4 blockade in lung cancer. Sequencing was performed with immunoSEQ multiplex PCR; in TCRdb, only in-frame clones are kept and a portion is missing. The sample has 90,000 to 100,000 clones; roughly 88% are singletons. CDR1 MNHEY and CDR2 SMNVEV come from the germline V gene (reference sequence). This CDR3 has 13 amino acids. With 8 bases clipped from V and 7 bases from J, the junction kept 7 bases outside the gene matches. The sample consisted of peripheral blood, taken from a patient treated with radiotherapy plus ipilimumab. The sequence derives from a human donor with non-small cell lung cancer that progressed on radiotherapy plus ipilimumab. The chain uses TRBV27 and TRBJ2-2; 7 nucleotides line up with TRBD1. CDR3 DNA sequence: TGTGCCAGCGGTAACAGGGGTAGCGGGGAGCTGTTTTTT. It encodes CASGNRGSGELFF.